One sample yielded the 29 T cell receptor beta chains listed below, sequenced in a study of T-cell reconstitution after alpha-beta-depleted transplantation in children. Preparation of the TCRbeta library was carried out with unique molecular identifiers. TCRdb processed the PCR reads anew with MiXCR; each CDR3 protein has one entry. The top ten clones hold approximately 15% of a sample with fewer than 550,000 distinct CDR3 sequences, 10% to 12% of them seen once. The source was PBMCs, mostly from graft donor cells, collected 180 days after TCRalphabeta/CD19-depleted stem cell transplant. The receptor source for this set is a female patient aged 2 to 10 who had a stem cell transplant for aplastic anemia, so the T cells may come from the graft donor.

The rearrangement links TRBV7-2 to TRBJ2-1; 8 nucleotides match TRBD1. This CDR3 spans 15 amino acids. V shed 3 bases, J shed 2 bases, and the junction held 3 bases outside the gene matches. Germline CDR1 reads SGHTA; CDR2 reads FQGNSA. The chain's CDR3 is CASSFGTGPYNEQFF. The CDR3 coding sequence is TGTGCCAGCAGCTTTGGGACAGGACCCTACAATGAGCAGTTCTTC.

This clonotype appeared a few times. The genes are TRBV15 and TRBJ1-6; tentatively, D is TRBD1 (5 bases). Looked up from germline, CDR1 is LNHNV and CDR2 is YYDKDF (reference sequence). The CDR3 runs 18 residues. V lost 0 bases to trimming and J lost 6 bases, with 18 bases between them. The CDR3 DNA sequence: TGTGCCACCAGCAGAGATGCGAGGGACGGAAGATTTAATTCACCCCTCCACTTT. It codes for CATSRDARDGRFNSPLHF.

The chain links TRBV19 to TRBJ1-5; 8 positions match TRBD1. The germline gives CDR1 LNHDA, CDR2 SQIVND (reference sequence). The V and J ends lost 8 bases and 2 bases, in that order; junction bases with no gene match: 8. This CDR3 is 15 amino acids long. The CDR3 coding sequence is TGTGCCAGTTGCGAGGACAGGGACGGCAATCAGCCCCAGCATTTT. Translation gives CASCEDRDGNQPQHF.

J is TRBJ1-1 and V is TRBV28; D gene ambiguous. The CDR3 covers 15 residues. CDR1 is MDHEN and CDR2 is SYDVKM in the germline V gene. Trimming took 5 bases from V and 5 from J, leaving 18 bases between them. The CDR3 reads CASSTLGWRTTEAFF. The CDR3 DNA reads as TGTGCCAGCAGTACATTGGGGTGGAGGACTACTGAAGCTTTCTTT. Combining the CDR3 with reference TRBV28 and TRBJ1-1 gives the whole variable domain DVKVTQSSRYLVKRTGEKVFLECVQDMDHENMFWYRQDPGLGLRLIYFSYDVKMKEKGDIPEGYSVSREKKERFSLILESASTNQTSMYLCASSTLGWRTTEAFFGQGTRLTVV.

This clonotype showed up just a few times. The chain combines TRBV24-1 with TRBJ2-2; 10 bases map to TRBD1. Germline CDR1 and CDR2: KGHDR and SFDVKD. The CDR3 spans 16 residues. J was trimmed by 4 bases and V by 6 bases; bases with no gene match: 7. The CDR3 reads CATSPPGTGATGELFF. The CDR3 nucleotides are TGTGCCACCAGTCCCCCGGGGACAGGGGCCACCGGGGAGCTGTTTTTT.

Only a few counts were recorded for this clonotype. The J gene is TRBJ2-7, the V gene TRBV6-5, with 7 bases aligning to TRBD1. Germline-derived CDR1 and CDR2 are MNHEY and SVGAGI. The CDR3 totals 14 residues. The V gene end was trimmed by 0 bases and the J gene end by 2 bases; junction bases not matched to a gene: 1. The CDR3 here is CASSYSGTAYEQYF. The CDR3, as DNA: TGTGCCAGCAGTTACTCCGGGACAGCCTACGAGCAGTACTTC.

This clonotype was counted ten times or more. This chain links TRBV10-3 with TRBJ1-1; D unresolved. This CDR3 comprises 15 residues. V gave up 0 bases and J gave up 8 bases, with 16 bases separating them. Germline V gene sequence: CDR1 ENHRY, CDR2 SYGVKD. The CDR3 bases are TGTGCCATCAGTGAGTCCGTAAGTCGACCTAGGGAAGCTTTCTTT. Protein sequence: CAISESVSRPREAFF.

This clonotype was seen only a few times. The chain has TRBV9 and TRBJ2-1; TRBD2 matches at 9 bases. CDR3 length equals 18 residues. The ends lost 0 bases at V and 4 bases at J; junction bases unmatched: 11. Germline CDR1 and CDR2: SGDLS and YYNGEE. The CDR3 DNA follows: TGTGCCAGCAGCGTAGCTACTCGGGCGGGAGGGGGTTACAATGAGCAGTTCTTC. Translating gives CASSVATRAGGGYNEQFF.

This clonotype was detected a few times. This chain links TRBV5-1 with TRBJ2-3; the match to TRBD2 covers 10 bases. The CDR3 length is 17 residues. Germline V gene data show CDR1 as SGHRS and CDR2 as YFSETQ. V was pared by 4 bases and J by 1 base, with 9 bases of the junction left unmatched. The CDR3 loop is CASSRRTGLAGTDTQYF. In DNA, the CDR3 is TGCGCCAGCAGCCGACGAACCGGACTAGCGGGCACAGATACGCAGTATTTT. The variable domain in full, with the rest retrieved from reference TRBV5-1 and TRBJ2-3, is KAGVTQTPRYLIKTRGQQVTLSCSPISGHRSVSWYQQTPGQGLQFLFEYFSETQRNKGNFPGRFSGRQFSNSRSEMNVSTLELGDSALYLCASSRRTGLAGTDTQYFGPGTRLTVL.

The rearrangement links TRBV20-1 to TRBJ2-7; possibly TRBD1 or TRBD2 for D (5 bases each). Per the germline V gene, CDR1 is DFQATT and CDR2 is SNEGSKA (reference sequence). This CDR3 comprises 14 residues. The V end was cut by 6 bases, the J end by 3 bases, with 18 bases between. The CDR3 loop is CSATDQPGSYEQYV. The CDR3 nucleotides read TGCAGTGCCACGGACCAGCCAGGGAGCTACGAGCAGTACGTC.

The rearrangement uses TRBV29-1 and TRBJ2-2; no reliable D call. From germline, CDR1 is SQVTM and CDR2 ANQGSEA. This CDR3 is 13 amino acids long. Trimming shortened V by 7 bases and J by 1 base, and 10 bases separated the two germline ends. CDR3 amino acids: CSAIRVNTGELFF. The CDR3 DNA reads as TGCAGCGCCATCAGAGTGAACACCGGGGAGCTGTTTTTT.

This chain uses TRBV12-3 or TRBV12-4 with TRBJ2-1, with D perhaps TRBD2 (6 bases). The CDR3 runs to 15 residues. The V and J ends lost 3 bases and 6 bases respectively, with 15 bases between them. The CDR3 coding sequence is TGTGCCAGCAGTTTTTGGCGGGGTCTTATCAATGAGCAGTTCTTC. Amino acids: CASSFWRGLINEQFF.

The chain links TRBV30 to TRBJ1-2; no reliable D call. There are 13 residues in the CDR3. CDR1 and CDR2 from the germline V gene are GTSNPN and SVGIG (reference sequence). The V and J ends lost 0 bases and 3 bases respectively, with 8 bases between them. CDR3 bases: TGTGCCTGGAGTGTATCCTGGGACTATGGCTACACCTTC. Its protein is CAWSVSWDYGYTF.

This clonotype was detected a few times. The CDR3 loop reads CASQRQVGETQYF. The DNA of the CDR3 is TGTGCCAGCCAACGACAGGTCGGGGAGACCCAGTACTTC. The chain is built from TRBV5-5 and TRBJ2-5; perhaps TRBD1 as D (6 bases). V lost 7 bases and J 5 bases, leaving 15 bases between the germline ends. Germline V gives CDR1 SGHKS, CDR2 YYEKEE (reference sequence). The CDR3 is 13 amino acids.

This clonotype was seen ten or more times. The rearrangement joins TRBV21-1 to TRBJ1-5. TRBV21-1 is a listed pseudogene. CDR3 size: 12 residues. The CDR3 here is CASSNGGQPQHF. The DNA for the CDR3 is TGTGCCAGCAGCAATGGTGGTCAGCCCCAGCATTTT.

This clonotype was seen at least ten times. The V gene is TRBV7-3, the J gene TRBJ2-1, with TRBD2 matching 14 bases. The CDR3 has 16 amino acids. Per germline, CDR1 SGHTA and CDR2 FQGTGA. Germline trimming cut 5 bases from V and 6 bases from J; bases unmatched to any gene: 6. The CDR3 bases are TGTGCCAGCAGCCCAAAGGGACTAGCGGGAGTCAATGAGCAGTTCTTC. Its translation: CASSPKGLAGVNEQFF.

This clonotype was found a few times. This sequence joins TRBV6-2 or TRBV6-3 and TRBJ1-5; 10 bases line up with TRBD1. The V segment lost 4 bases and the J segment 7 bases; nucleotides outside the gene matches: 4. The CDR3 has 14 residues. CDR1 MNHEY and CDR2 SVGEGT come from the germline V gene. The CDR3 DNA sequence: TGTGCCAGCAGTTTGAGACAGGGGGCCCAGCCCCAGCATTTT. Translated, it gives CASSLRQGAQPQHF.

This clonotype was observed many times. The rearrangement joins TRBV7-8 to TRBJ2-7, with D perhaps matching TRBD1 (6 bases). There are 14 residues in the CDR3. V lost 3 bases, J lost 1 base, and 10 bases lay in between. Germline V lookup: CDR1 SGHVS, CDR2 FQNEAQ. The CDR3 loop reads CASSLGAGSYEQYF. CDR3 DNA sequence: TGTGCCAGCAGCTTGGGGGCGGGTTCCTACGAGCAGTACTTC.

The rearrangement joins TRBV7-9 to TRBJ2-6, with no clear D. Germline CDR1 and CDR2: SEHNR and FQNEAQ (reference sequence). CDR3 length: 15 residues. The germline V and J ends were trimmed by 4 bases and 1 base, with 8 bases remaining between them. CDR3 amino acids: CASSSQESGANVLTF. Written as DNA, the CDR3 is TGTGCCAGCAGCTCGCAGGAGTCTGGGGCCAACGTCCTGACTTTC.

The CDR3 DNA is TGTGCCAGCAGTTACTCGTTGGGGGGGACCGGGGAGCTGTTTTTT. Translation: CASSYSLGGTGELFF. The gene calls are TRBV6-5 and TRBJ2-2; 7 bases align to TRBD2. This CDR3 comprises 15 residues. The V gene end was trimmed by 0 bases and the J gene end by 5 bases; junction bases not matched to a gene: 3. Germline values: CDR1 MNHEY, CDR2 SVGAGI.

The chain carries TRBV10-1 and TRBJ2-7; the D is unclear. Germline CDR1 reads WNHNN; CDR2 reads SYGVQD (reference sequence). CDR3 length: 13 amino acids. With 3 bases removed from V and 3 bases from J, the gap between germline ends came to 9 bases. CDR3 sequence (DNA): TGCGCCAGCAGTGACCCGCACAGCTACGAGCAGTACGTC. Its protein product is CASSDPHSYEQYV.

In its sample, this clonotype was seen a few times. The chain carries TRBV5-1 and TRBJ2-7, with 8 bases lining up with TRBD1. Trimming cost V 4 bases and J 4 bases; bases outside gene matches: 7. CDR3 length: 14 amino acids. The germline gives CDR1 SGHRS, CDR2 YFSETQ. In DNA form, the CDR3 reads TGCGCCAGCAGCGTTGACAGGGGAGCGTACGAGCAGTACTTC. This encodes CASSVDRGAYEQYF.

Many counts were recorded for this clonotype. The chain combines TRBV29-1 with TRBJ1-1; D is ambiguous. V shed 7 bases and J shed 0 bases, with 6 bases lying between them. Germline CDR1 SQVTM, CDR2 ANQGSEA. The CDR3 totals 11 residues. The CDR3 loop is CSARLNTEAFF. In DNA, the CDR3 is TGCAGCGCCCGTCTGAACACTGAAGCTTTCTTT.

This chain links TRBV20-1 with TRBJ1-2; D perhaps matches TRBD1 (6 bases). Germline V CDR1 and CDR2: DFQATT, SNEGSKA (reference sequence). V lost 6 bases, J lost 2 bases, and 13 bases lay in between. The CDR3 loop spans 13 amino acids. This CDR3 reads CSAPQGSNYGYTF. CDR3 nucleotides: TGCAGTGCCCCACAGGGATCCAACTATGGCTACACCTTC.

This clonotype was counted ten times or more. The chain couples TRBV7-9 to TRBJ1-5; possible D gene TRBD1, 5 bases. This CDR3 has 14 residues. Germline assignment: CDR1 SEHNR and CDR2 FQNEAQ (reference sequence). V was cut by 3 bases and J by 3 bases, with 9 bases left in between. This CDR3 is CASSFGGTNQPQHF. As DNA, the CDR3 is TGTGCCAGCAGCTTCGGGGGGACCAATCAGCCCCAGCATTTT.

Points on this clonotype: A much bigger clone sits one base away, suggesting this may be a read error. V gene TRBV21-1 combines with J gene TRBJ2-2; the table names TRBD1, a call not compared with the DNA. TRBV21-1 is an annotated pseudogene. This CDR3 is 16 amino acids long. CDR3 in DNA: TGTGCCAGCAGCAAAGAGGGCAGGGTGAACACCGGGGAGCTGTTTTTT. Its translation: CASSKEGRVNTGELFF.

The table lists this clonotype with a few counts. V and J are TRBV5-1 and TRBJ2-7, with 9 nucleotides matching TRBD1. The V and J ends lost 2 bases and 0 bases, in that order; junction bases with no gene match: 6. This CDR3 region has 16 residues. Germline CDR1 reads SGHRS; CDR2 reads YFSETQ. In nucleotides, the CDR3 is TGCGCCAGCAGCTTAACCGGACAGGGGAGCTCCTACGAGCAGTACTTC. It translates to CASSLTGQGSSYEQYF.

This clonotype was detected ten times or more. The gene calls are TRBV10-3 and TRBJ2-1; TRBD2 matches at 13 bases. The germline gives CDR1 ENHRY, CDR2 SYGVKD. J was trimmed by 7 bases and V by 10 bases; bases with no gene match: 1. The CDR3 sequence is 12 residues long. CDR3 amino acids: CATLAGGNEQFF. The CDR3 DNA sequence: TGTGCCACACTAGCGGGAGGGAATGAGCAGTTCTTC.

The CDR3 DNA reads TGTGCCAGCAGCTTTTTGACCGGGACTAGCGGGATTACGCAGTATTTT. As protein: CASSFLTGTSGITQYF. The chain couples TRBV7-2 to TRBJ2-3; 13 nucleotides line up with TRBD2. From germline, CDR1 is SGHTA and CDR2 FQGNSA. The ends lost 3 bases at V and 8 bases at J; junction bases unmatched: 8. The CDR3 contains 16 residues.